This T cell receptor beta chain derives from a study of T cells in Graves' hyperthyroidism and ophthalmopathy. Study information: Sampling of peripheral blood happened at initial diagnosis, prior to any treatment.

TCR beta CDR3 sequences were amplified from RNA transcripts. When the TCR CDR3 underwent first-round RT-PCR, the HTBI primer set was used. Using its own MiXCR run on the multiplex PCR reads, TCRdb lists one record per CDR3 protein. The table records about 640,000 distinct CDR3 sequences, 20% of them present only once. This clonotype was seen only a few times. What it recognizes is unknown. J gave up 3 bases and V 2 bases, and 8 bases lay outside the gene matches. From germline, CDR1 is MNHNY and CDR2 SVGAGI (reference sequence). The CDR3 is 16 residues long. Study-wide results and limits: Blood also showed most of the thyroid clonotypes that were expanded above 0.001. Model predictions of ophthalmopathy came a median 6.5 months before onset.

Clinical symptoms, serum thyroxine, TRAb, thyroid ultrasound and orbital computed tomography established diagnosis. Material: blood. The receptor comes from a young man with Graves' ophthalmopathy. This chain connects TRBV6-6 to TRBJ2-3; 7 bases are shared with TRBD2. CDR3 DNA sequence: TGTGCCAGCAGTTACGGGGCGGGAGTGAAAACAGATACGCAGTATTTT. It specifies CASSYGAGVKTDTQYF.